These T cell receptor beta chains were read from a single sample in a study of CD8 T cells in ankylosing spondylitis. TCRdb re-derived calls from the 5' RACE reads in MiXCR, one entry per CDR3 protein. Altogether around 450,000 distinct CDR3 sequences are present, about 24% being singletons, with the ten largest covering 0.89%. Sequencing input: blood, either unsorted or a sorted T cell fraction (not recorded which). Receptor source: a male donor with ankylosing spondylitis. The CDR3 runs from the conserved cysteine through the conserved F or W. The order of the fields is clone size, D gene, J gene, V gene, CDR3 DNA, CDR3 protein. A D gene is named only where the DNA matches it firmly. Size values are once, few and many counts, or a class for expanded clones, and some rows have none.

few,TRBD2,TRBJ2-7,TRBV7-9,TGTGCCAGCAGCTTCGGGACTAGCGGGGCCTACGAGCAGTACTTC,CASSFGTSGAYEQYF
.,TRBD2,TRBJ2-2,TRBV5-1,TGCGCCAGCAAACTAGCGGATCCCCCCGGGGAGCTGTTTTTT,CASKLADPPGELFF
.,TRBD1,TRBJ2-1,TRBV29-1,TGCAGCGCCAGACAGGGGGTAAAAAATGAGCAGTTCTTC,CSARQGVKNEQFF
.,TRBD1,TRBJ1-2,TRBV11-2,TGTGCCAGCAGCTTAGGGGGACAGGGCCCCTGGGGCTACACCTTC,CASSLGGQGPWGYTF
.,.,TRBJ2-2,TRBV11-2,TGTGCCAGCAGCCCGAGCAGGGTTTTTGGCGGGGAGCTGTTTTTT,CASSPSRVFGGELFF
few,.,TRBJ1-6,TRBV10-3,TGTGCCATCAGTGAGTCCCAAGTTAGGGTGGAAGAGTCACCCCTCCACTTT,CAISESQVRVEESPLHF
few,TRBD2,TRBJ2-5,TRBV5-1,TGCGCCAGCAGCTTAGGGACTAGCGGGAACCAATTCCAAGAGACCCAGTACTTC,CASSLGTSGNQFQETQYF
.,.,TRBJ2-5,TRBV12-3/TRBV12-4,TGTGCCAGCAGTTTTGGGACCCCAGAGACCCAGTACTTC,CASSFGTPETQYF
.,.,TRBJ2-2,TRBV12-3/TRBV12-4,TGTGCCAGCAGTAGCCAGAGGGAGTCCGGGGAGCTGTTTTTT,CASSSQRESGELFF
.,TRBD2,TRBJ2-2,TRBV20-1,TGCAGTGCTAGTGCCAGCGGGAGGGTAAACACCGGGGAGCTGTTTTTT,CSASASGRVNTGELFF
.,.,TRBJ2-5,TRBV20-1,TGCAGTGCTGGGACTTCCCAAGAGACCCAGTACTTC,CSAGTSQETQYF
few,.,TRBJ2-3,TRBV11-3,TGTGCCAGCAGCCCCCGGGGTAGCGGCGAGGGGAATACGCAGTATTTT,CASSPRGSGEGNTQYF
.,.,TRBJ1-5,TRBV24-1,TGTGCCACCAGTGCGGGGTGGGGGAATCAGCCCCAGCATTTT,CATSAGWGNQPQHF
few,.,TRBJ2-1,TRBV7-2,TGTGCCAGCAGCTTAGCGGGGTTTGAGCAGTTCTTC,CASSLAGFEQFF
.,TRBD1,TRBJ1-2,TRBV28,TGTGCCAGCAGTTTGTTAGGAGGACAGGGGAACTATGGCTACACCTTC,CASSLLGGQGNYGYTF
few,.,TRBJ2-5,TRBV10-3,TGTGCCATCAAGGAAGGGGGCCAAGAGACCCAGTACTTC,CAIKEGGQETQYF
many,.,TRBJ1-1,TRBV20-1,TGCAGTGCTACAGGGTCCACTGAAGCTTTCTTT,CSATGSTEAFF
.,TRBD1,TRBJ1-2,TRBV5-1,TGCGCCAGCAGCGCGGGACAGGGAGACTATGGCTACACCTTC,CASSAGQGDYGYTF
.,.,TRBJ1-6,TRBV6-6,TGTGCCAGCAGTCCTTACAGGGATTCACCCCTCCACTTT,CASSPYRDSPLHF
.,TRBD1,TRBJ1-6,TRBV12-3/TRBV12-4,TGTGCCAGCAGCGCCGGGACAGGGGGCCTAAATTCACCCCTCCACTTT,CASSAGTGGLNSPLHF
few,.,TRBJ2-1,TRBV10-3,TGTGCCATCAGTGAGAAGAGACTTGAGCAGTTCTTC,CAISEKRLEQFF
.,.,TRBJ2-6,TRBV20-1,TGCAGTGCTAGATCTCGGGGAACCGGGGCCAACGTCCTGACTTTC,CSARSRGTGANVLTF